The 17 T cell receptor beta chains given below trace back to one sample, sequenced in a study of CD8+ T cells in alopecia areata. Regarding treatment: oral pan-JAK inhibitor, 5-10 mg twice daily. The study team obtained lesional scalp punch biopsies and peripheral blood from alopecia areata patients. Extraction and reverse transcription of RNA yielded cDNA as the sequencing template. TCRdb's copy holds only in-frame clones and misses some; the assay was immunoSEQ multiplex PCR. The sample includes roughly 4,000 clones, 65% to 70% of them seen just once. The material was skin, obtained at week 24, from a patient treated with tofacitinib. The receptors shown here come from a human donor with alopecia areata.

This clone is large in the sample. The sample carries other DNA sequences with the same CDR3. CDR3 protein: CASSEGFYEQYF. The CDR3 coding sequence is TGTGCCAGCAGTGAGGGTTTCTACGAGCAGTACTTC. This chain links TRBV2 with TRBJ2-7; D is undetermined. Germline V gene sequence: CDR1 SNHLY, CDR2 FYNNEI. V lost 3 bases and J lost 3, with 6 bases in between. This CDR3 has 12 residues.

The chain recombines TRBV7-6 with TRBJ1-3; D uncertain. The CDR3 loop spans 11 amino acids. CDR1 and CDR2 (germline): SGHVS, FNYEAQ. Trimming pared 3 bases from V and 4 bases from J, leaving 1 base between. The CDR3 DNA reads as TGTGCCAGCAGCTTGGGAAACACCATATATTTT. Its translation: CASSLGNTIYF.

This clone was recorded a few times. The rearrangement links TRBV11-2 to TRBJ2-5; a possible D gene is TRBD2 (6 bases). The V end lost 5 bases, the J end lost 5 bases, and 15 bases lay between the germline ends. The CDR3 is 14 residues long. Germline V gene data show CDR1 as SGHAT and CDR2 as FQNNGV. This chain's CDR3 is CASSPTRRGETQYF. DNA for the CDR3: TGTGCCAGCAGCCCGACCCGGCGGGGTGAGACCCAGTACTTC.

The chain employs TRBV28 and TRBJ1-3; TRBD1 is a possible D gene (6 bases). V lost 7 bases and J 0 bases, leaving 7 bases between the germline ends. This CDR3 is 13 amino acids long. Looked up from germline, CDR1 is MDHEN and CDR2 is SYDVKM. The CDR3 DNA follows: TGTGCCAGCACAGGGGACTCTGGAAACACCATATATTTT. It encodes CASTGDSGNTIYF.

The chain links TRBV13 to TRBJ2-3; 10 bases are shared with TRBD2. This CDR3 comprises 14 residues. Per the germline V gene, CDR1 is PRHDT and CDR2 is FYEKMQ (reference sequence). The trim removed 4 bases at V and 3 bases at J, leaving 1 base unmatched. The CDR3 nucleotides read TGTGCCAGCAGCTCGGGACTAGCGACAGATACGCAGTATTTT. It translates to CASSSGLATDTQYF.

V is TRBV2 and J is TRBJ2-5; D gene uncertain. CDR3 size: 12 residues. Germline values: CDR1 SNHLY, CDR2 FYNNEI. Trimming stripped 7 bases from V and 1 base from J, with 7 bases between. This CDR3 reads CASMAVQETQYF. The CDR3, as DNA: TGTGCCAGCATGGCAGTCCAAGAGACCCAGTACTTC.

The genes are TRBV6-9 and TRBJ1-5, with TRBD1 identical over 7 bases. The ends lost 6 bases at V and 0 bases at J; junction bases unmatched: 8. Germline lookup yields CDR1 MNHGY and CDR2 SVAAGI. The CDR3 covers 16 residues. The CDR3 coding sequence is TGTGCCAGCAGCAAGACAGGGTCCTTTAGCAATCAGCCCCAGCATTTT. It translates to CASSKTGSFSNQPQHF.

This clone was recorded once. The chain combines TRBV5-5 with TRBJ2-6; D may correspond to TRBD1 or TRBD2 (6 bases each). Trimming took 4 bases from V and 2 from J, leaving 13 bases between them. Germline V gene data show CDR1 as SGHKS and CDR2 as YYEKEE (reference sequence). This CDR3 region has 16 residues. CDR3 loop: CASSPYGGTGANVLTF. The CDR3 DNA is TGTGCCAGCAGCCCGTACGGGGGCACTGGGGCCAACGTCCTGACTTTC. The whole variable domain, remainder taken from reference TRBV5-5 and TRBJ2-6, is DAGVTQSPTHLIKTRGQQVTLRCSPISGHKSVSWYQQVLGQGPQFIFQYYEKEERGRGNFPDRFSARQFPNYSSELNVNALLLGDSALYLCASSPYGGTGANVLTFGAGSRLTVL.

This chain links TRBV30 with TRBJ1-5; D remains ambiguous. The length of the CDR3 is 20 residues. V was trimmed by 1 base and J by 2 bases, leaving 27 bases between them. Germline CDR1 GTSNPN, CDR2 SVGIG (reference sequence). The CDR3 DNA follows: TGTGCCTGGAGTGACGCCGAAATGAGCCGGGGTCCCCTCGGCAATCAGCCCCAGCATTTT. Protein: CAWSDAEMSRGPLGNQPQHF. Full variable domain (rest looked up from reference TRBV30 and TRBJ1-5): SQTIHQWPATLVQPVGSPLSLECTVEGTSNPNLYWYRQAAGRGLQLLFYSVGIGQISSEVPQNLSASRPQDRQFILSSKKLLLSDSGFYLCAWSDAEMSRGPLGNQPQHFGDGTRLSIL.

The chain joins TRBV7-2 to TRBJ2-1; TRBD2 is a possible D gene (6 bases). The V end was cut by 1 base, the J end by 2 bases, with 12 bases between. CDR1 SGHTA and CDR2 FQGNSA come from the germline V gene. This CDR3 region has 16 residues. CDR3 in DNA: TGTGCCAGCAGCTTAGTCGGCGGGACTGCCTACAATGAGCAGTTCTTC. Residues: CASSLVGGTAYNEQFF. Full variable domain (outside the CDR3, taken from reference TRBV7-2 and TRBJ2-1): GAGVSQSPSNKVTEKGKDVELRCDPISGHTALYWYRQSLGQGLEFLIYFQGNSAPDKSGLPSDRFSAERTGGSVSTLTIQRTQQEDSAVYLCASSLVGGTAYNEQFFGPGTRLTVL.

The chain recombines TRBV7-2 with TRBJ1-1; D perhaps matches TRBD1 (5 bases). V lost 4 bases to trimming and J lost 1 base, with 7 bases between them. The germline V gene has CDR1 SGHTA and CDR2 FQGNSA. CDR3 length equals 13 residues. Here the CDR3 DNA reads TGTGCCAGCAGCTCGGGACCGAACACTGAAGCTTTCTTT. Amino acids: CASSSGPNTEAFF.

The V and J genes are TRBV7-7 and TRBJ2-1; TRBD1 might be the D (5 bases). The ends were cut back, 2 bases at V and 7 bases at J, with 12 bases in the middle. The CDR3 totals 14 residues. CDR1 and CDR2 (germline): SSHAT, FNYEAQ (reference sequence). The CDR3 coding sequence is TGTGCCAGCAGCTTATTCCAGGGTGAGAATGAGCAGTTCTTC. Protein product: CASSLFQGENEQFF.

This clone was detected a few times. The chain has TRBV9 and TRBJ1-5; tentatively, D is TRBD1 (5 bases). This CDR3 is 14 amino acids long. The V gene lost 5 bases and the J gene lost 1 base, with 10 bases spanning the gap. CDR1 and CDR2 from the germline V gene are SGDLS and YYNGEE. The CDR3: CASSPGVSNQPQHF. In DNA, the CDR3 is TGTGCCAGCAGTCCGGGGGTAAGCAATCAGCCCCAGCATTTT.

The chain employs TRBV6-5 and TRBJ2-1; TRBD1 matches 8 bases. V trimming: 5 bases; J trimming: 4 bases; junction bases outside the gene matches: 7. Germline CDR1 MNHEY, CDR2 SVGAGI. The CDR3 has 15 residues. The CDR3 reads CASSAQGTGYNEQFF. The CDR3 nucleotides read TGTGCCAGCAGTGCCCAAGGGACAGGATACAATGAGCAGTTCTTC.

The chain links TRBV4-1 to TRBJ2-1; 7 bases are a match to TRBD2. V lost 4 bases and J lost 10; bases outside the gene matches: 13. CDR1 is MGHRA and CDR2 is YSYEKL in the germline V gene. This CDR3 spans 15 amino acids. The CDR3 sequence is CASSPLTGGSREQFF. For the CDR3, the DNA is TGCGCCAGCAGCCCCCTAACGGGGGGTTCCAGGGAGCAGTTCTTC.

The rearrangement uses TRBV9 and TRBJ2-3; possibly TRBD2 for D (6 bases). V lost 3 bases to trimming and J lost 8 bases, with 13 bases between them. CDR3 size: 13 residues. Germline values: CDR1 SGDLS, CDR2 YYNGEE. CDR3 in amino acids: CASSAAAEGTQYF. The CDR3, as DNA: TGTGCCAGCAGCGCTGCAGCGGAGGGTACGCAGTATTTT.

This clone appeared a few times. This chain connects TRBV27 to TRBJ2-7; perhaps TRBD2 as D (5 bases). The CDR3 extends over 17 amino acids. The ends were cut back, 4 bases at V and 2 bases at J, with 21 bases in the middle. Germline V lookup: CDR1 MNHEY, CDR2 SMNVEV (reference sequence). CDR3 protein: CASSSTKPLGVTYEQYF. CDR3 nucleotide sequence: TGTGCCAGCAGTTCTACCAAACCTCTCGGGGTTACCTACGAGCAGTACTTC.